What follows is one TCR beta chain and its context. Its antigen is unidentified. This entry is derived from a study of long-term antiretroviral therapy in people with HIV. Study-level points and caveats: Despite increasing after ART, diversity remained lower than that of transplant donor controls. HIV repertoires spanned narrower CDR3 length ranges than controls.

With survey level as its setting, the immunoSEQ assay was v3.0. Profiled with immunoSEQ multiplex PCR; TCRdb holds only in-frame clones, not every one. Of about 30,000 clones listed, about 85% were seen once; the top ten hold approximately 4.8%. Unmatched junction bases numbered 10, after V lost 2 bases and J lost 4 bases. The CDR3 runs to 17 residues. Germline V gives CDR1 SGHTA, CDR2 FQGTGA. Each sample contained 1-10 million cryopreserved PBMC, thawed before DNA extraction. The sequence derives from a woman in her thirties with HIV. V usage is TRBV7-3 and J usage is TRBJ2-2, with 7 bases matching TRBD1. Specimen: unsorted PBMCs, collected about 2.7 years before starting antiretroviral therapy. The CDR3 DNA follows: TGTGCCAGCAGCTTACTAGTAGACAGGGTCGGCACCGGGGAGCTGTTTTTT. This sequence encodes CASSLLVDRVGTGELFF.